A selection of T cell receptor beta chains follows, all from one sample in a study of T cells after yellow fever vaccination. Using its own MiXCR run on the 5' RACE reads, TCRdb lists one record per CDR3 protein. Of about 130,000 distinct CDR3 sequences in the sample, roughly 8.2% were seen once. The sequencing used CD8+ T cells sorted from PBMCs, collected on the day of the yellow fever booster vaccination. The receptors were gathered from a man between 18 and 29 years old who received the YFV17D yellow fever vaccine. Each CDR3 is given with its conserved first and last residue. Fields, in order: D gene, clone size, J gene, V gene, CDR3 protein, CDR3 DNA. The D gene is left open where the match is weak. Size tells how often a clone was seen (once, few, many) or the class of an expanded clone, and some rows leave it out.

.	few	TRBJ2-3	TRBV9	CASSPARLGTDTQYF	TGTGCCAGCAGCCCTGCACGGCTGGGCACAGATACGCAGTATTTT
TRBD1	few	TRBJ1-5	TRBV5-1	CASSRNGQGNQPQHF	TGCGCCAGCAGCCGCAATGGACAGGGCAATCAGCCCCAGCATTTT
.	.	TRBJ2-5	TRBV9	CASSEGGGRETQYF	TGTGCCAGCAGCGAAGGGGGGGGCCGGGAGACCCAGTACTTC
.	.	TRBJ2-2	TRBV4-3	CASTVGGNTGELFF	TGCGCCAGTACCGTCGGGGGGAACACCGGGGAGCTGTTTTTT
.	.	TRBJ1-2	TRBV20-1	CSPLGRASKELIPGWGYTF	TGCAGTCCCCTAGGGAGGGCTAGTAAGGAACTAATCCCCGGGTGGGGCTACACCTTC
.	.	TRBJ1-5	TRBV6-5	CASSRGGGNQPQHF	TGTGCCAGCAGTCGCGGCGGGGGTAATCAGCCCCAGCATTTT
.	.	TRBJ1-1	TRBV29-1	CSVEYGDGMNTEAFF	TGCAGCGTTGAATACGGGGATGGGATGAACACTGAAGCTTTCTTT
.	.	TRBJ2-7	TRBV19	CASSTRRGAGYEQYF	TGTGCCAGTAGTACCCGCCGGGGGGCGGGCTACGAGCAGTACTTC
.	few	TRBJ2-3	TRBV7-8	CASSPGSSTDTQYF	TGTGCCAGCAGCCCAGGGTCTAGCACAGATACGCAGTATTTT
TRBD2	few	TRBJ2-3	TRBV7-3	CASSLISGGADTQYF	TGTGCCAGCAGCCTAATCAGCGGGGGGGCGGATACGCAGTATTTT
TRBD2	few	TRBJ2-5	TRBV6-5	CASSSGLAGGYQETQYF	TGTGCCAGCAGTTCAGGACTAGCGGGGGGATACCAAGAGACCCAGTACTTC
TRBD2	.	TRBJ2-1	TRBV2	CASRKASGIYNEQFF	TGTGCCAGCAGAAAAGCTAGCGGCATCTACAATGAGCAGTTCTTC
.	.	TRBJ2-1	TRBV7-9	CASSYTGQWEQFF	TGTGCCAGCAGCTATACAGGGCAATGGGAGCAGTTCTTC
.	few	TRBJ1-6	TRBV27	CASSSGMGNSPLHF	TGTGCCAGCAGCTCGGGGATGGGCAATTCACCCCTCCACTTT
.	.	TRBJ1-5	TRBV6-5	CASSTGRNQPQHF	TGTGCCAGCAGCACTGGGCGGAATCAGCCCCAGCATTTT
TRBD1	.	TRBJ2-3	TRBV27	CASSPAGTGYTDTQYF	TGTGCCAGCAGTCCCGCCGGGACAGGGTACACAGATACGCAGTATTTT
.	few	TRBJ1-1	TRBV5-1	CASSLYAGGGTEAFF	TGCGCCAGCAGCTTATACGCAGGAGGAGGTACTGAAGCTTTCTTT
TRBD1	few	TRBJ2-1	TRBV7-2	CASSSGTVLNEQFF	TGTGCCAGCAGCTCTGGGACAGTGCTCAATGAGCAGTTCTTC
TRBD1	.	TRBJ2-7	TRBV7-9	CAVEDRGAEQYF	TGTGCCGTCGAGGACAGGGGTGCCGAGCAGTACTTC
.	few	TRBJ2-3	TRBV5-1	CASSLTGGSLAGTDTQYF	TGCGCCAGCAGCTTGACAGGGGGTAGTTTAGCGGGGACAGATACGCAGTATTTT
.	.	TRBJ2-1	TRBV7-9	CASQGAAGMYEQFF	TGTGCCAGCCAAGGAGCGGCGGGGATGTATGAGCAGTTCTTC
TRBD2	few	TRBJ2-5	TRBV6-2/TRBV6-3	CASSYSTASGDQETQYF	TGTGCCAGCAGTTACTCTACGGCTAGCGGGGACCAAGAGACCCAGTACTTC
.	.	TRBJ1-2	TRBV6-2/TRBV6-3	CASMAGSGYGYTF	TGTGCCAGCATGGCAGGGTCCGGCTATGGCTACACCTTC
TRBD1	.	TRBJ1-1	TRBV29-1	CSVPPVGGEAEAFF	TGCAGCGTCCCTCCTGTAGGGGGCGAGGCTGAAGCTTTCTTT
.	few	TRBJ2-1	TRBV2	CASSEAPSSGSFDEQFF	TGTGCCAGCAGTGAAGCACCCTCGAGTGGGTCTTTCGATGAGCAGTTCTTC
TRBD2	.	TRBJ2-2	TRBV13	CASSPQGTSGNTGELFF	TGTGCCAGCAGCCCTCAAGGGACTAGCGGGAACACCGGGGAGCTGTTTTTT
TRBD1	many	TRBJ1-3	TRBV12-3/TRBV12-4	CASGTGKSQRNTIYF	TGTGCCAGCGGGACAGGGAAAAGCCAGCGAAACACCATATATTTT
TRBD1	many	TRBJ2-2	TRBV6-4	CASSDSTEQGAAGELFF	TGTGCCAGCAGTGACTCGACCGAACAGGGGGCGGCCGGGGAGCTGTTTTTT
.	few	TRBJ1-2	TRBV29-1	CSVEDGMNYGYTF	TGCAGCGTTGAAGACGGAATGAACTATGGCTACACCTTC
.	.	TRBJ1-3	TRBV15	CATSTRATGNTIYF	TGTGCCACCAGCACCAGGGCTACTGGAAACACCATATATTTT
.	many	TRBJ2-3	TRBV5-6	CASSPRADTQYF	TGTGCCAGCAGCCCTCGAGCGGATACGCAGTATTTT
.	.	TRBJ2-3	TRBV11-2	CASSLPQGPTDTQYF	TGTGCCAGCAGCTTACCCCAGGGCCCTACAGATACGCAGTATTTT
.	few	TRBJ1-1	TRBV7-9	CASSLVGAGSNTEAFF	TGTGCCAGCAGCTTAGTGGGGGCCGGCTCGAACACTGAAGCTTTCTTT
.	.	TRBJ1-1	TRBV7-8	CASSFGVSNTEAFF	TGTGCCAGCAGCTTCGGGGTCTCGAACACTGAAGCTTTCTTT
TRBD1	.	TRBJ2-7	TRBV27	CASSSTGGVRPYEQYF	TGTGCCAGCAGTTCGACAGGGGGCGTTCGTCCGTACGAGCAGTACTTC
TRBD1	few	TRBJ1-2	TRBV6-1	CASGTGYGYTF	TGTGCCAGCGGGACAGGCTATGGCTACACCTTC
.	.	TRBJ1-5	TRBV6-2/TRBV6-3	CASFGGENQPQHF	TGTGCCAGCTTCGGCGGAGAAAATCAGCCCCAGCATTTT
TRBD1	few	TRBJ2-3	TRBV6-5	CASSYHRDRVWDTQYF	TGTGCCAGCAGTTACCACCGGGACAGGGTCTGGGATACGCAGTATTTT
TRBD1	few	TRBJ2-5	TRBV2	CASRTGTGGVETQYF	TGTGCCAGCAGAACCGGGACAGGGGGCGTGGAGACCCAGTACTTC
.	.	TRBJ1-6	TRBV7-2	CASRRGGYETLHF	TGTGCCAGCAGACGGGGGGGCTATGAGACCCTCCACTTT
TRBD1	.	TRBJ2-1	TRBV5-1	CASSWGTGGNEQFF	TGCGCCAGCAGCTGGGGGACAGGGGGAAATGAGCAGTTCTTC
.	few	TRBJ2-2	TRBV9	CASSVVGQNTGELFF	TGTGCCAGCAGCGTAGTGGGACAGAACACCGGGGAGCTGTTTTTT
TRBD1	.	TRBJ2-1	TRBV6-5	CASSPTGFAYNEQFF	TGTGCCAGCAGTCCGACAGGGTTCGCCTACAATGAGCAGTTCTTC
TRBD1	.	TRBJ1-2	TRBV5-5	CASSLRDRIIRSYTF	TGTGCCAGCAGCTTACGGGACAGGATAATAAGGAGCTACACCTTC
TRBD1	.	TRBJ2-3	TRBV7-8	CASSLATTGPDTQYF	TGTGCCAGCAGCTTAGCTACGACAGGGCCAGATACGCAGTATTTT
.	.	TRBJ2-4	TRBV6-5	CASSYSGARAKNIQYF	TGTGCCAGCAGTTACTCGGGGGCTCGAGCCAAAAACATTCAGTACTTC
TRBD1	.	TRBJ1-1	TRBV6-5	CASSYAGGSMNTEAFF	TGTGCCAGCAGTTACGCAGGGGGTTCCATGAACACTGAAGCTTTCTTT
TRBD1	.	TRBJ1-2	TRBV7-2	CASSSSPGQGLNYGYTF	TGTGCCAGCAGCTCAAGTCCGGGACAGGGGTTAAACTATGGCTACACCTTC
.	.	TRBJ2-7	TRBV28	CASSQPGPSYEQYF	TGTGCCAGCAGCCAACCGGGGCCCTCCTACGAGCAGTACTTC